Given below is one TCR beta chain in context. No antigen is known for it. This may arise from a read error, as a much more abundant clone is one base away. In the germline V gene (reference sequence), CDR1 corresponds to DFQATT and CDR2 to SNEGSKA. The CDR3 runs 13 residues from the cysteine to the phenylalanine. Here the CDR3 DNA is all that survives: 39 bases in frame from base 1. Receptor libraries were prepared by PCR. Sequencing instrument: Illumina HiSeq 2500. TCR library preparation used molecular barcoding, with unique molecular identifiers applied to normalize quantification of the TCRbeta repertoire. TCRdb reprocessed the public reads (quality trimming at Q25 with fastp, clone calling with MiXCR) and kept in-frame beta chains. Rows with a matching CDR3 protein are joined into one entry that keeps the most common DNA and genes. In all, the sample holds approximately 650,000 distinct CDR3 sequences, and approximately 14% of those were seen once. Jointly, the top ten make up 0.79% of the sample.

The sample comes from a study of T-cell reconstitution after alpha-beta-depleted transplantation in children listed by TCRdb under 2016. As for the study more broadly: Using TCR repertoire profiling, the study quantitatively followed how T-cell immune reconstitution unfolded in children after TCRalphabeta/CD19-depleted allogeneic hematopoietic cell transplantation. Overall study outcomes, separate from this receptor: Hyperexpanded clone frequencies declined over subsequent months; after one year, T-cell counts and TCRbeta diversity were mostly attributed to newly produced T cells. In some patients, high TCRbeta diversity at day 60 was attributed to recipient T cells and intrathymic progenitors that had survived conditioning. The apparently early alphabetaT-cell count recovery about two months after transplant was reportedly dependent on only several hundred rapidly expanded clones derived from non-depleted graft cells.

Sample treatment or condition, as interpreted from the label and publication: allogeneic hematopoietic cell transplantation with graft depleted of TCRalphabeta T cells and CD19 B cells. The children who served as transplant recipients had been given grafts of TCRalphabeta/CD19-depleted allogeneic hematopoietic cells. The starting material was PBMCs, obtained before TCRalphabeta/CD19-depleted stem cell transplant. The clonotype comes from a girl aged 2 to 9 with congenital amegakaryocytic thrombocytopenia, due to receive a stem cell transplant. This receptor chain uses TRBV20-1 and TRBJ2-7; no D gene can be assigned with confidence. The sequenced DNA: TGCAGTGCTAGAGAGGCCTGGACCTACGAGCAGAACTTC. Translated, it reads CSAREAWTYEQNF.